The entry below gives a single T cell receptor beta chain sequence along with its context. This entry belongs to a study of blood T cell repertoires in COVID-19. About the research overall: Spain, Italy and the United States supplied samples that represented acute and convalescent COVID-19.

Authors' analysis steps: Reference gene primers were amplified, and this amplification served to estimate nucleated cell counts. Profiling relied on immunoSEQ multiplex PCR, and the TCRdb table lists in-frame clones only, not all of them. D and trimming come from the DNA, and the V and J calls and clone size come from that table. The data contain fewer than 130,000 clones, roughly nine tenths of them seen just once; the ten biggest clones take up 32%. The source is a woman of 80 years or more with acute or convalescent COVID-19. Input material: peripheral blood.

The CDR3, as DNA: TGTGCCAGCAGCTTGCGGCCAGGGACAGCTAATTCACCCCTCCACTTT. Its protein is CASSLRPGTANSPLHF. This rearrangement joins TRBV5-6 to TRBJ1-6, with TRBD1 identical over 7 bases. The CDR3 extends over 16 amino acids. Per germline, CDR1 SGHDT and CDR2 YYEEEE. The V and J ends lost 1 base and 6 bases, in that order; junction bases with no gene match: 7.